The 28 T cell receptor beta chains given below trace back to one sample, sequenced in a study of tumor-infiltrating lymphocytes in primary liver carcinoma. Both RNA and DNA were isolated together from about 19-30 mg of bulk tissue that had not been sorted. Total RNA amounting to around 530 ng was the source from which TCR beta cDNA was made with a constant-region primer. Three nested multiplex PCR rounds, a slightly modified ARM-PCR, produced the libraries for TCR beta. TRBV1-TRBV30 forward primers paired with a C-beta reverse primer were used in the first two PCR rounds, which ran approximately 10 cycles each. From the multiplex PCR reads, TCRdb called clonotypes with MiXCR, one entry per CDR3 protein. The sample includes roughly 32,000 distinct CDR3 sequences, around 74% of them seen just once. Sequences were obtained from liver tumor tissue from sampling region 4. The subset denotes: tumor region T4, right-lateral pole. These receptors were obtained from a man aged 35-49 years with primary liver carcinoma and hepatitis B virus infection.

As regards this clonotype: The junction and the germline gene differ at one end; a read error may be behind it. The rearrangement links TRBV11-2 to TRBJ2-3, with a weak D call TRBD1 (6 bases). The CDR3 consists of 16 residues. Germline CDR1 SGHAT, CDR2 FQNNGV. CDR3 region: CASSRSSTGNTDTQYF. CDR3 nucleotides: TGTGCCAGCAGCAGAAGTAGTACAGGGAACACCGATACGCAATATTTT.

As regards this clonotype: This may come from a read error, since a much larger clone is one base off. This chain joins TRBV18 and TRBJ2-7; D is undetermined. CDR3 length: 12 residues. V was cut by 5 bases and J by 6 bases, with 11 bases left in between. Germline V gene sequence: CDR1 KGHSH, CDR2 LQKENI. The CDR3 region has the DNA TGTGCCAGCTCAGTCGATCCCGTCGAGCAGTACTTC. Translating it yields CASSVDPVEQYF.

In the case of this clonotype: Its ends do not fully match the called genes, so a read error is possible. The CDR3 DNA sequence: TGTGCCAGCAACAGCTGGCTACCAAATCTCTCTGTGGCCAACGTCCTGACTTTC. Its protein product is CASNSWLPNLSVANVLTF. The V call is TRBV11-2, the J call TRBJ2-6; no clear D gene. CDR1 SGHAT and CDR2 FQNNGV come from the germline V gene. The CDR3 spans 18 residues.

The chain recombines TRBV29-1 with TRBJ2-6; D might be TRBD1 (6 bases). V lost 5 bases, J lost 0 bases, and 14 bases lay in between. CDR3 length: 16 residues. CDR1 and CDR2 (germline): SQVTM, ANQGSEA. CDR3 residues: CSVLRDTDSGANVLTF. In nucleotides, the CDR3 is TGCAGCGTTCTCCGGGACACTGACTCTGGGGCCAACGTCCTGACTTTC.

Concerning this clonotype itself: One end of the junction does not line up with germline, which may come from a read error. This sequence joins TRBV11-3 and TRBJ2-3; 9 positions match TRBD2. Germline V gene data show CDR1 as SGHNT and CDR2 as YENEEA. The CDR3 has 16 residues. CDR3 nucleotide sequence: TGTGCCGGCAGCGACAGCCAGGCGGGAGGGGTGGATACGCAGTATTTT. It specifies CAGSDSQAGGVDTQYF.

The chain carries TRBV20-1 and TRBJ1-1; D is unclear. The germline V gene encodes CDR1 DFQATT and CDR2 SNEGSKA (reference sequence). V lost 0 bases to trimming and J lost 3 bases, with 26 bases between them. The CDR3 is 19 amino acids. CDR3 sequence (DNA): TGCAGTGCTAGAGATCGCGGGCCCAGGACGGGGAGGATCGACACTGAAGCTTTCTTT. Protein product: CSARDRGPRTGRIDTEAFF.

As concerns this clonotype: Relative to the germline gene, one junction end is altered; a read error may explain this. This chain connects TRBV19 to TRBJ2-4, with 11 bases identical to TRBD1. CDR3 size: 18 residues. The germline V gene has CDR1 LNHDA and CDR2 SQIVND (reference sequence). DNA of the CDR3: TGTGCCAGTGGTATCGGGACAGGGGGGGGGATGGACAAAAACATTCAGTACTTC. It translates to CASGIGTGGGMDKNIQYF.

Turning to this clonotype: One junction end disagrees with the germline gene, perhaps due to a read error. The CDR3 is CVSSLDHIEAFF. CDR3 DNA sequence: TGTGTCAGCAGCTTAGATCACATTGAAGCCTTCTTT. This rearrangement joins TRBV11-3 to TRBJ1-1; D is ambiguous. The CDR3 is 12 amino acids. The V gene's germline CDR1 is SGHNT and CDR2 YENEEA.

For this clonotype: The junction departs from the called germline gene at one end, perhaps through a read error. The chain links TRBV6-6 to TRBJ2-3; the match to TRBD2 covers 8 bases. Germline values: CDR1 MNHNY, CDR2 SVGAGI (reference sequence). This CDR3 has 17 amino acids. This CDR3 reads CASRPQGTSGLSDTRYF. As DNA, the CDR3 is TGTGCCAGCAGACCGCAGGGTACTAGCGGTCTCTCTGATACGCGGTATTTT.

This clonotype was detected many times. The chain carries TRBV28 and TRBJ2-7, with 7 positions matching TRBD1. Germline CDR1 MDHEN, CDR2 SYDVKM. Trimming cost V 7 bases and J 0 bases; bases outside gene matches: 9. The CDR3 length is 15 residues. CDR3 coding DNA: TGTGCCAGCAACTCCGGGACAGATGTCTCCTACGAGCAGTACTTC. It encodes CASNSGTDVSYEQYF.

Points on this clonotype: This CDR3 fails to terminate in the conserved phenylalanine or tryptophan, so it likely reflects a read error. V gene TRBV30 combines with J gene TRBJ2-7; TRBD2 matches 12 bases. The CDR3 is made up of 15 amino acids. J gave up 5 bases and V 2 bases, and 7 bases lay outside the gene matches. Germline loops: CDR1 GTSNPN, CDR2 SVGIG (reference sequence). The CDR3: CAWSPLAGGPNEQYY. The CDR3, as DNA: TGTGCCTGGAGTCCTCTAGCGGGAGGGCCCAACGAGCAGTACTAT.

This clonotype has a count of ten or more. The chain is built from TRBV18 and TRBJ2-5; D not certain. Trimming shortened V by 4 bases and J by 3 bases, and 0 bases separated the two germline ends. The V gene's germline CDR1 is KGHSH and CDR2 LQKENI. This CDR3 has 10 residues. This CDR3 is CASSQETQYF. CDR3 nucleotides: TGTGCCAGCTCACAAGAGACCCAGTACTTC.

V and J are TRBV6-1 and TRBJ2-6; 10 positions agree with TRBD1. The V gene's germline CDR1 is MNHNS and CDR2 SASEGT. The CDR3 is 19 amino acids. The V gene end was trimmed by 4 bases and the J gene end by 3 bases; junction bases not matched to a gene: 12. DNA for the CDR3: TGTGCCAGCAGTGCACCCTGGGACAGGGGAGTGGGTGGGGCCAACGTCCTGACTTTC. Protein product: CASSAPWDRGVGGANVLTF.

On this clonotype itself: One junction end disagrees with the germline gene, perhaps due to a read error. The CDR3 loop is CSLDLTPSSGANVLTF. The DNA of the CDR3 is TGCAGCCTTGATCTGACCCCTAGCTCTGGGGCCAACGTCCTGACTTTC. The rearrangement joins TRBV29-1 to TRBJ2-6; D is ambiguous. Per germline, CDR1 SQVTM and CDR2 ANQGSEA. The CDR3 consists of 16 residues.

This clonotype was observed a few times. This rearrangement joins TRBV6-5 to TRBJ2-5; D is uncertain. The ends were cut back, 4 bases at V and 5 bases at J, with 5 bases in the middle. This CDR3 region has 11 residues. Germline V gene sequence: CDR1 MNHEY, CDR2 SVGAGI. CDR3 coding DNA: TGTGCCAGCAGTTTAAGGGAGACCCAGTACTTC. This encodes CASSLRETQYF.

To note about this clonotype: The missing conserved phenylalanine or tryptophan at the end of this CDR3 makes a read error likely. The chain recombines TRBV28 with TRBJ1-1; possibly TRBD1 for D (5 bases). V was pared by 5 bases and J by 1 base, with 14 bases between. CDR1 MDHEN and CDR2 SYDVKM come from the germline V gene. There are 15 residues in the CDR3. The CDR3, as DNA: TGTGCCAGCAGTCTAGCAACAACAGGGAACACTGAAGCTTTCTTA. It encodes CASSLATTGNTEAFL.

The chain recombines TRBV12-3 or TRBV12-4 with TRBJ2-5, with TRBD2 matching over 7 bases. CDR3 length: 14 residues. The CDR3 sequence: CDNIPREDPLTQYF. As DNA, the CDR3 is TGTGACAACATCCCCCGGGAGGATCCGTTGACCCAGTACTTC.

This clonotype was seen repeatedly, ten times or more. At one end, the junction sequence differs from germline, possibly due to a read error. The chain employs TRBV11-1 and TRBJ2-4, with 13 bases identical to TRBD2. Germline V CDR1 and CDR2: SGHAT, FQDESV (reference sequence). The CDR3 sequence is 17 residues long. The DNA of the CDR3 is TGTGCCAGTAGCTTTCCCGGGACTAGCGGGATCAAAAACATTCAGCACTTC. Encoded protein: CASSFPGTSGIKNIQHF.

This clonotype was counted many times. One junction end does not reproduce the germline sequence, and a read error may be involved. The rearrangement links TRBV29-1 to TRBJ2-5, with 7 bases matching TRBD2. CDR1 is SQVTM and CDR2 is ANQGSEA in the germline V gene. This CDR3 is built from 13 residues. The DNA for the CDR3 is TGCGGCGCCCCCGGGGGGACTCAAGAGGCCCAGTACTTC. Translating gives CGAPGGTQEAQYF.

Comment on this clonotype: This is likely a read error, given that the CDR3 carries no conserved phenylalanine or tryptophan at its end. The V call is TRBV11-2, the J call TRBJ2-5, with 8 bases matching TRBD1. Germline lookup yields CDR1 SGHAT and CDR2 FQNNGV. The J segment lost 3 bases and the V segment lost 2 bases, leaving 5 bases of the junction unmatched. The length of the CDR3 is 15 residues. The CDR3 loop is CASSLLGTGEETQYI. Here the CDR3 DNA reads TGTGCCAGCAGCTTATTAGGGACAGGAGAAGAGACCCAGTACATC.

About this clonotype itself: One junction end does not reproduce the germline sequence, and a read error may be involved. The chain carries TRBV28 and TRBJ2-7, with 8 bases aligning to TRBD2. CDR3 length equals 15 residues. The germline gives CDR1 MDHEN, CDR2 SYDVKM. The CDR3 DNA is TGCGCCAGCAGCCTGACTAGCGTAAGCTCCTACGAGCAGTACTTC. It is translated as CASSLTSVSSYEQYF.

With regard to this clonotype: A read error may produce the germline difference seen at one junction end. J is TRBJ2-2 and V is TRBV29-1; 8 nucleotides line up with TRBD1. Germline CDR1 is SQVTM and CDR2 is ANQGSEA. CDR3 length equals 14 residues. The CDR3 sequence: CSVGTGPSTGELFF. CDR3 nucleotide sequence: TGCAGCGTTGGGACAGGGCCAAGTACCGGGGAACTGTTTTTT.

With regard to this clonotype: The junction shows a germline mismatch at one end, possibly a read error. V and J are TRBV11-1 and TRBJ1-2; D call uncertain. Germline V CDR1 and CDR2: SGHAT, FQDESV (reference sequence). This CDR3 spans 13 amino acids. CDR3 sequence (DNA): TGCGCCAGCAGCTTGGTCGATAACTATGGTTACACCTTC. It codes for CASSLVDNYGYTF.

Points on this clonotype: A junction boundary mismatches the germline segment, possibly from a read error. The CDR3 DNA follows: TGTGCCTGCAGTTACGATGGGAGGACTAGCGGGATATACGAGCAGTATTTC. This codes for CACSYDGRTSGIYEQYF. The rearrangement uses TRBV6-2 or TRBV6-3 and TRBJ2-7; 12 bases fit TRBD2. The CDR3 has 17 amino acids. The germline CDR1 and CDR2 sequences are MNHEY and SVGEGT.

With regard to this clonotype: No conserved phenylalanine or tryptophan ends this CDR3, so it is likely a read error. The V and J genes are TRBV29-1 and TRBJ2-5; D may be TRBD2 (6 bases). Looked up from germline, CDR1 is SQVTM and CDR2 is ANQGSEA. There are 13 residues in the CDR3. Written as DNA, the CDR3 is TGTGGCTCATCAGCGGAGGGCCAAGAGACCCAGTACTTA. Amino acids: CGSSAEGQETQYL.

In this sample, this clonotype turned up once. Germline and junction disagree at one end, which may indicate a read error. V gene TRBV6-5 combines with J gene TRBJ1-2; a possible D gene is TRBD1 (6 bases). The germline V gene encodes CDR1 MNHEY and CDR2 SVGAGI. This CDR3 comprises 15 residues. The CDR3 spells CASSDAGGATYGCTF. The CDR3 DNA is TGTGCCAGCAGTGACGCGGGGGGCGCGACCTATGGCTGCACCTTC.

This clonotype is termed medium-sized (0.01 to 0.1%). The chain is built from TRBV6-2 or TRBV6-3 and TRBJ1-1; D ambiguous. V shed 2 bases and J shed 11 bases, with 18 bases lying between them. Germline CDR1 and CDR2: MNHEY and SVGEGT. This CDR3 has 14 amino acids. The CDR3 nucleotides are TGTGCCAGCAGTTACCCCTGGGTGACCCCGACGGCTTTCTTT. As protein: CASSYPWVTPTAFF.

This clonotype is labeled medium-sized (0.01 to 0.1%). The rearrangement links TRBV7-8 to TRBJ2-7, with a tentative D call TRBD2 (5 bases). Germline assignment: CDR1 SGHVS and CDR2 FQNEAQ. Trimming shortened V by 8 bases and J by 3 bases, and 29 bases separated the two germline ends. There are 18 residues in the CDR3. This CDR3 reads CASHRTPPGGSRNYEQYF. CDR3 DNA: TGTGCCAGCCACCGAACACCACCCGGAGGCAGCCGGAACTACGAGCAGTACTTC.